This T cell receptor beta chain appears in the sequencing data of a study of T cells in Graves' hyperthyroidism and ophthalmopathy (dated by TCRdb to about 2019). About the full investigation: To identify distinguishing TCR V-J signatures, a discovery cohort of roughly 100 patients was used, comprising 43 with Graves' ophthalmopathy and around 57 with stable Graves' hyperthyroidism. Prospective prediction of ophthalmopathy was tested in an independent validation cohort of about 19 hyperthyroidism patients and around 16 patients who later progressed to ophthalmopathy. The roughly 100 discovery patients were randomly divided into training and test sets at a 7:3 ratio. In more than 5 Graves' hyperthyroidism patients, the study also compared T-cell repertoires from thyroid tissue with T-cell repertoires from blood. Following sampling, methimazole starting at 30 mg daily was given to hyperthyroidism patients, and high-dose intravenous methylprednisolone was given to ophthalmopathy patients. According to the paper, TCR Vbeta CDR3 sequencing was carried out on some 140 peripheral blood samples, which came from approximately 41 ophthalmopathy, 75 or so hyperthyroidism and roughly 17 progressor patients.

According to the germline V gene, CDR1 reads SGHTA and CDR2 reads FQGNSA. Inclusive of the bounding cysteine and phenylalanine, the CDR3 is 14 residues long. Here the CDR3 DNA is all that survives: 42 bases in frame from base 1. Exclusion was applied to patients with uncontrolled infections, other autoimmune diseases, pregnancy or lactation. Diagnoses were established on the basis of clinical symptoms, serum thyroxine and TRAb, thyroid ultrasound, and orbital computed tomography. Total RNA was extracted with Trizol reagent, and quality was checked on an Agilent 2100 Bioanalyzer. What the authors observed across the whole study: Blood samples also contained most of the expanded thyroid clonotypes (frequency above 0.001), which suggests that blood repertoires may reflect thyroid immune responses. A 13 V-J signature model separated ophthalmopathy from stable hyperthyroidism, with 87.88% sensitivity and about 81% specificity in cross-validation and 80%/75% in testing. Sample size was not statistically predetermined, and blinding of investigators to group allocation was not performed. In validation, progression to ophthalmopathy was predicted by the model with about 70% sensitivity and 72% to 85% specificity, a median of about 6.4 months before onset.

TCR beta CDR3 regions were amplified from RNA transcripts. The first round of RT-PCR for the TCR CDR3 was performed with the HTBI primer set and the Qiagen OneStep RT-PCR kit. The libraries were constructed in a second round of multiplex PCR and then size-selected and purified. Libraries were sequenced paired-end with 100 bp reads on an Illumina HiSeq2000. In the source study's methods: SOAPnuke was used to process the raw data, removing reads that contained adapters or uncalled bases, had a mean Phred below 15, or lacked an exact match to the constant primer or identifier. High-quality paired reads were merged with COPE v1.2.5, and unique nucleotide sequences were defined as clonotypes. Clonotypes were aligned to IMGT TRBV, TRBD and TRBJ reference segments using MiTCR v1.1. Only V-J combinations with frequency above 0.0001, covering roughly 99% of repertoires, were analysed. The TCS score was defined as the ratio of F50 (clonal expansion) to E x V (chaos), calculated using BLOSUM62-based TCRdist between CDR3 peptides within each V-J. Welch's t-statistics and random forest reduced around 550 V-J features to under 15, which were used in a naive Bayes classifier (R e1071). The Morisita-Horn index was used to measure how similar the thyroid and blood repertoires were. The public reads were reanalyzed by TCRdb: fastp trimming at Q25, MiXCR alignment, in-frame beta chains only. Rows with a matching CDR3 protein are joined into one entry that keeps the most common DNA and genes. The V and J calls come from TCRdb's annotation, not from the publication. The sample yields more than 500,000 distinct CDR3 sequences; roughly 45% were counted once. Together, the top ten hold 35% to 50% of the sample.

In regard to this clonotype: No cognate antigen has been identified for it. Its ends do not fully match the called genes, so a read error is possible.

This receptor was taken from an adult woman with Graves' disease, either hyperthyroidism or ophthalmopathy (not recorded which). What was sequenced was peripheral blood or thyroid tissue (not recorded which). The V and J genes are TRBV7-2 and TRBJ2-7; a stretch of 7 junction bases matches TRBD2. CDR3 loop: CASSSSAGDYGQYF. The DNA is TGTGCCAGCAGCTCATCTGCGGGGGACTACGGGCAGTACTTC.